A selection of T cell receptor beta chains follows, all from one sample in a study of identical twins. TCRdb used MiXCR to reprocess the 5' RACE reads, holding one entry per CDR3 protein. The table has hundreds of thousands of distinct CDR3 sequences, approximately 13% seen once. The same specimen was also included in a second study, on yellow fever vaccine responses in identical twins.

Specimen: PBMCs. These receptors originate from a woman under 30 in good health. CDR3s include the opening cysteine and the closing phenylalanine or tryptophan. Fields, in order: CDR3 length, J gene, clone size, D gene, V gene, CDR3 protein, CDR3 DNA. D genes are given only for firm matches. Size values are once, few and many counts, or a class for expanded clones, and some rows have none.

cdr3_length: 14; j_call: TRBJ2-1; clone_size: -; d_call: TRBD2; v_call: TRBV15; cdr3_aa: CATGITSGGARQFF; cdr3_nt: TGTGCCACCGGAATCACTAGCGGGGGGGCTCGACAGTTCTTC
cdr3_length: 14; j_call: TRBJ2-3; clone_size: few; d_call: TRBD1; v_call: TRBV10-3; cdr3_aa: CAISEPDRGDTQYF; cdr3_nt: TGTGCCATCAGTGAGCCGGACAGGGGAGATACGCAGTATTTT
cdr3_length: 16; j_call: TRBJ2-7; clone_size: many; d_call: TRBD2; v_call: TRBV10-3; cdr3_aa: CAISESLAGGSYEQYF; cdr3_nt: TGTGCCATCAGTGAGTCTCTAGCGGGAGGTTCCTACGAGCAGTACTTC
cdr3_length: 17; j_call: TRBJ1-5; clone_size: -; d_call: -; v_call: TRBV21-1; cdr3_aa: CASSKRHSDYSNQPQHF; cdr3_nt: TGTGCCAGCAGCAAAAGACATTCCGATTATAGCAATCAGCCCCAGCATTTT
cdr3_length: 16; j_call: TRBJ2-1; clone_size: -; d_call: -; v_call: TRBV15; cdr3_aa: CATQEEGSLTYNEQFF; cdr3_nt: TGTGCCACCCAAGAGGAGGGCTCTCTCACCTACAATGAGCAGTTCTTC
cdr3_length: 14; j_call: TRBJ2-7; clone_size: -; d_call: TRBD1; v_call: TRBV2; cdr3_aa: CASIAGTGGYEQYF; cdr3_nt: TGTGCCAGCATCGCCGGGACAGGGGGGTACGAGCAGTACTTC
cdr3_length: 13; j_call: TRBJ1-5; clone_size: -; d_call: -; v_call: TRBV5-1; cdr3_aa: CASSLVGGEPQHF; cdr3_nt: TGCGCCAGCAGCTTGGTTGGGGGCGAGCCCCAGCATTTT
cdr3_length: 13; j_call: TRBJ2-1; clone_size: many; d_call: -; v_call: TRBV28; cdr3_aa: CASSLWTYRQQFF; cdr3_nt: TGTGCCAGCAGTTTATGGACTTATAGGCAGCAGTTCTTC
cdr3_length: 13; j_call: TRBJ1-2; clone_size: -; d_call: -; v_call: TRBV29-1; cdr3_aa: CSDKGDISHGYTF; cdr3_nt: TGCAGCGATAAGGGAGACATAAGTCATGGCTACACCTTC
cdr3_length: 13; j_call: TRBJ1-5; clone_size: few; d_call: -; v_call: TRBV7-9; cdr3_aa: CASSEGSTQPQHF; cdr3_nt: TGTGCCAGCAGTGAGGGGTCTACTCAGCCCCAGCATTTT
cdr3_length: 11; j_call: TRBJ2-7; clone_size: few; d_call: -; v_call: TRBV28; cdr3_aa: CVTGTSYEQYF; cdr3_nt: TGTGTCACAGGCACTTCCTACGAGCAGTACTTC
cdr3_length: 12; j_call: TRBJ1-2; clone_size: few; d_call: -; v_call: TRBV6-1; cdr3_aa: CASSEDVVGYTF; cdr3_nt: TGTGCCAGCAGTGAAGATGTAGTTGGCTACACCTTC
cdr3_length: 15; j_call: TRBJ2-1; clone_size: few; d_call: TRBD2; v_call: TRBV20-1; cdr3_aa: CSARDPIFSGSRQFF; cdr3_nt: TGCAGTGCTAGAGATCCAATATTTAGCGGGAGCCGGCAGTTCTTC
cdr3_length: 15; j_call: TRBJ2-1; clone_size: many; d_call: -; v_call: TRBV29-1; cdr3_aa: CSVRPLGGENNEQFF; cdr3_nt: TGCAGCGTTCGTCCCCTGGGTGGGGAGAACAATGAGCAGTTCTTC
cdr3_length: 14; j_call: TRBJ1-3; clone_size: many; d_call: -; v_call: TRBV5-6; cdr3_aa: CASSAQGTRGTIYF; cdr3_nt: TGTGCCAGCAGCGCCCAGGGGACTAGGGGCACCATATATTTT
cdr3_length: 15; j_call: TRBJ1-2; clone_size: few; d_call: TRBD1; v_call: TRBV18; cdr3_aa: CASSRDSGGNYGYTF; cdr3_nt: TGTGCCAGCTCCCGGGACAGTGGGGGAAACTATGGCTACACCTTC
cdr3_length: 14; j_call: TRBJ2-3; clone_size: few; d_call: TRBD2; v_call: TRBV12-3/TRBV12-4; cdr3_aa: CASRRGGQGDTQYF; cdr3_nt: TGTGCCAGCAGGCGCGGGGGGCAGGGAGATACGCAGTATTTT
cdr3_length: 15; j_call: TRBJ2-3; clone_size: few; d_call: -; v_call: TRBV5-1; cdr3_aa: CASSLGGLPTDTQYF; cdr3_nt: TGCGCCAGCAGCTTGGGAGGTCTACCCACAGATACGCAGTATTTT
cdr3_length: 12; j_call: TRBJ2-1; clone_size: few; d_call: TRBD1; v_call: TRBV2; cdr3_aa: CASWDSYEKSFF; cdr3_nt: TGTGCCAGCTGGGACAGCTACGAGAAGTCGTTCTTC
cdr3_length: 20; j_call: TRBJ2-1; clone_size: -; d_call: TRBD2; v_call: TRBV12-3/TRBV12-4; cdr3_aa: CASSLTPSSGGASSYNEQFF; cdr3_nt: TGTGCCAGCAGTTTAACCCCCTCTAGCGGGGGGGCCTCCTCCTACAATGAGCAGTTCTTC
cdr3_length: 15; j_call: TRBJ2-1; clone_size: few; d_call: TRBD2; v_call: TRBV3-1; cdr3_aa: CASSRSGGDYNEQFF; cdr3_nt: TGTGCCAGCAGTCGTAGCGGGGGGGACTACAATGAGCAGTTCTTC
cdr3_length: 14; j_call: TRBJ1-1; clone_size: -; d_call: TRBD1; v_call: TRBV7-3; cdr3_aa: CASSPDRGGNGAFF; cdr3_nt: TGTGCCAGCAGCCCAGACAGGGGCGGTAATGGTGCTTTCTTT
cdr3_length: 12; j_call: TRBJ2-3; clone_size: -; d_call: -; v_call: TRBV18; cdr3_aa: CASSPNLDTQYF; cdr3_nt: TGTGCCAGCTCACCTAACTTGGATACGCAGTATTTT
cdr3_length: 15; j_call: TRBJ1-1; clone_size: -; d_call: -; v_call: TRBV28; cdr3_aa: CASSPPRVPSTEAFF; cdr3_nt: TGTGCCAGCAGTCCACCCAGGGTCCCGAGCACTGAAGCTTTCTTT
cdr3_length: 11; j_call: TRBJ2-1; clone_size: few; d_call: -; v_call: TRBV12-3/TRBV12-4; cdr3_aa: CASSDARATSF; cdr3_nt: TGTGCCAGCAGTGATGCCAGAGCTACCTCCTTC
cdr3_length: 12; j_call: TRBJ1-4; clone_size: few; d_call: -; v_call: TRBV12-3/TRBV12-4; cdr3_aa: CASRKQGEKLFF; cdr3_nt: TGTGCCAGCAGGAAACAGGGCGAAAAACTGTTTTTT